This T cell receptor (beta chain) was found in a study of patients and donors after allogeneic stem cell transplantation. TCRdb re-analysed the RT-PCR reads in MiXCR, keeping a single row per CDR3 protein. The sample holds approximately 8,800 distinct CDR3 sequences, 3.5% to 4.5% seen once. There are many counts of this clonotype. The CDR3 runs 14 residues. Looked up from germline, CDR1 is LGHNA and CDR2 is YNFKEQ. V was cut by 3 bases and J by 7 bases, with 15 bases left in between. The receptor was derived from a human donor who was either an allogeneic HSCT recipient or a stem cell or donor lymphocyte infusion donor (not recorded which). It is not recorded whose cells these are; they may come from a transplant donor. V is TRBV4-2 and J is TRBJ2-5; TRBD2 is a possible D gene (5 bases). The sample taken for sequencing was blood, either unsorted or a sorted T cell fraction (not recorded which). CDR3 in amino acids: CASSQQLEYRTQYF. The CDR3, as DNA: TGTGCCAGCAGCCAGCAACTAGAGTATAGGACCCAGTACTTC.